The clone carrying this TCR beta chain was picked up a small number of times. TCRdb fed the reads into MiXCR, producing one record per CDR3 protein. The data show approximately 500,000 distinct CDR3 sequences, with 26% seen just once and 13% held by the top ten. The data belong to a study of T cell repertoires in cytomegalovirus infection. The CDR3 totals 16 residues. V lost 5 bases to trimming and J lost 0 bases, with 15 bases between them. CDR1 and CDR2 from the germline V gene are MGHRA and YSYEKL. The sample taken for sequencing was PBMCs. The chain recombines TRBV4-1 with TRBJ2-3, with D perhaps TRBD2 (6 bases). The receptor comes from a human donor in good health (CMV status not recorded). Some clones in this sample may be carry-over from other donors' samples. Here the CDR3 reads CASSSPPGLSTDTQYF. In nucleotides, the CDR3 is TGCGCCAGCAGCTCACCCCCGGGACTGAGCACAGATACGCAGTATTTT.